The sequence of this T cell receptor beta chain was determined in a study of cytomegalovirus exposure and HLA in healthy donors. Profiling relied on immunoSEQ multiplex PCR, and the TCRdb table lists in-frame clones only, not all of them. The sample records about 130,000 clones, 89% being singletons. CDR3 length: 21 residues. Trimming took off 0 bases at V and 0 bases at J, with 21 bases between the two ends. The germline CDR1 and CDR2 sequences are MNHEY and SMNVEV (reference sequence). This clonotype originated in a woman aged 18-30 years in good health and CMV-seropositive. The V gene is TRBV27, the J gene TRBJ1-6, with D uncertain. The sample taken for sequencing was PBMCs. The CDR3 sequence is CASSLSIRKMVGSSYNSPLHF. The CDR3 DNA follows: TGTGCCAGCAGTTTATCGATACGCAAAATGGTGGGGAGCTCCTATAATTCACCCCTCCACTTT.